The clone carrying this T cell receptor beta chain was recorded a few times. The antigen is unknown. Genomic DNA from each subset was divided evenly over several immunoSEQ plates. The repertoire was sequenced with immunoSEQ multiplex PCR; TCRdb's copy has only in-frame clones and lacks some. The data show about 680,000 clones, roughly nine tenths seen once. Terminally differentiated effector memory CD45RA+ cells were excluded by CCR7 positive selection of CD45RO-negative cells. Adult Caucasians living in Nashville, Tennessee made up all of the donors. This CDR3 is built from 14 residues. Germline trimming cut 5 bases from V and 0 bases from J; bases unmatched to any gene: 4. Germline V gene data show CDR1 as LNHDA and CDR2 as SQIVND (reference sequence). This entry belongs to a study of shared clonotypes between healthy human individuals. Study conclusions and caveats: A reduction in generation probabilities was seen for non-shared clonotypes relative to those shared by all four donors.

This TCR came from a man in his thirties or forties in good health. The sequenced sample consisted of naive CD8+ T cells sorted from blood. The genes are TRBV19 and TRBJ2-7, with 7 nucleotides matching TRBD1. In nucleotides, the CDR3 is TGTGCCAGTAGTTTGACAGGGACCTCCTACGAGCAGTACTTC. Translated: CASSLTGTSYEQYF.